This entry describes one TCR beta chain. Data came from immunoSEQ multiplex PCR; TCRdb stores just in-frame clones and leaves some out. The repertoire has approximately 44,000 clones, about 92% of them found once; the top ten carry 25% to 30%. The sample is drawn from a study of blood T cell repertoires in COVID-19. Between the trimmed V and J ends, which lost 7 bases and 3 bases, there was a span of 9 bases. The CDR3 spans 12 residues. Looked up from germline, CDR1 is MNHEY and CDR2 is SVGAGI. The rearrangement links TRBV6-5 to TRBJ1-2, with TRBD1 as a possible D gene (6 bases). The source material was peripheral blood. The clonotype was recovered from an elderly woman with acute or convalescent COVID-19. The CDR3 DNA sequence: TGTGCCAGCACACAGGGCGACTATGGCTACACCTTC. Amino acids: CASTQGDYGYTF.